This T cell receptor beta chain was sequenced in a study of tumor-infiltrating lymphocytes in primary liver carcinoma. Study-level information: Ages ranged from 30 to 69, with HCC or mixed HCC-cholangiocarcinoma. Study results and limitations: Tumor region pairs overlapped more than did tumor-adjacent and tumor-blood pairs. Significantly larger top-250-clone fractions were found in tumors than in blood (p = 0.039).

Concerning this clonotype: Its antigen remains unknown. Mismatch with germline at one junction end may stem from a read error.

Unsorted whole blood supplied the blood RNA, and germline DNA was isolated too. The CDR3 is made up of 20 amino acids. Priming with a constant-region primer yielded TCR beta cDNA from 450 to 550 ng total RNA. Three-round nested multiplex PCR performed with slightly modified ARM-PCR produced the TCR beta libraries. For roughly 11 cycles apiece, the opening two PCR rounds ran with TRBV1-TRBV30 forward primers and a C-beta reverse primer. One entry per CDR3 protein results from TCRdb running MiXCR on the multiplex PCR reads. The sample holds about 350,000 distinct CDR3 sequences, less than 70% seen once.

The receptor was isolated from a middle-aged man with primary liver carcinoma and hepatitis B virus infection. This sequence joins TRBV12-3 or TRBV12-4 and TRBJ2-3; 14 bases are shared with TRBD2. The specimen was peripheral blood. CDR3 in DNA: TGTGACAGCAGCTCCATGGGACCGGGACTAGCGGGAGACGGCACAGATACGCAGTATTTT. Translating gives CDSSSMGPGLAGDGTDTQYF.